The 19 T cell receptor beta chains reported below all come from one sample, sequenced in a study of blood T cell repertoires in COVID-19. TCRdb's copy holds only in-frame clones and misses some; the assay was immunoSEQ multiplex PCR. The sample records 250,000 to 300,000 clones, 91% being singletons. The specimen sequenced was PBMCs or T cells enriched from blood (not recorded which). These TCRs come from a human donor in a cohort exposed to, infected with or recovered from COVID-19 (not recorded which). The donor label of this sample is uncertain.

V usage is TRBV18 and J usage is TRBJ2-1; TRBD1 matches at 10 bases. The CDR3 contains 13 residues. With V trimmed by 6 bases and J by 8 bases, 4 bases remained unmatched. Germline V gene lookup returns CDR1 KGHSH and CDR2 LQKENI. CDR3 in amino acids: CASSAGTGDEQFF. The CDR3 nucleotides are TGTGCCAGCTCGGCCGGGACAGGGGATGAGCAGTTCTTC.

The table lists this clone with a few counts. The chain is built from TRBV7-9 and TRBJ2-1; 7 positions match TRBD1. Trimming cost V 5 bases and J 3 bases; bases outside gene matches: 7. The CDR3 runs 15 residues. CDR1 is SEHNR, CDR2 FQNEAQ, per germline (reference sequence). Here the CDR3 reads CASSRTGTVYNEQFF. Written as DNA, the CDR3 is TGTGCCAGCAGCCGAACCGGGACAGTCTACAATGAGCAGTTCTTC.

The chain has TRBV6-1 and TRBJ2-7, with TRBD2 identical over 9 bases. The CDR3 contains 19 residues. The germline V gene encodes CDR1 MNHNS and CDR2 SASEGT. V was clipped by 0 bases and J by 2 bases; unmatched bases: 14. For the CDR3, the DNA is TGTGCCAGCAGTGAAGCTGGAGCGGGGGGCTTTTTCTCCACCTACGAGCAGTACTTC. Its translation: CASSEAGAGGFFSTYEQYF.

The rearrangement joins TRBV9 to TRBJ1-6; D unclear. With 0 bases removed from V and 7 bases from J, the gap between germline ends came to 8 bases. The CDR3 runs to 14 residues. Germline CDR1 is SGDLS and CDR2 is YYNGEE. DNA of the CDR3: TGTGCCAGCAGCGTAGGAGCACCGAATTCACCCCTCCACTTT. Translating gives CASSVGAPNSPLHF.

The genes are TRBV24-1 and TRBJ2-5, with D tentatively TRBD1 (5 bases). Germline CDR1 KGHDR, CDR2 SFDVKD. The V end was cut by 1 base, the J end by 5 bases, with 13 bases between. The CDR3 has 15 amino acids. The CDR3 nucleotides are TGTGCCACCAGTGATTTTTGGCAGGGTGGCGAGACCCAGTACTTC. Translated: CATSDFWQGGETQYF.

This clone was recorded once. The V and J genes are TRBV10-1 and TRBJ1-4; TRBD1 might be the D (6 bases). This CDR3 contains 14 residues. Trimming removed 10 bases at V and 3 bases at J, with 15 bases between. Germline CDR1 and CDR2: WNHNN and SYGVQD (reference sequence). The CDR3 is CAIGGAEANEKLFF. In DNA form, the CDR3 reads TGCGCCATTGGGGGGGCAGAAGCTAATGAAAAACTGTTTTTT.

This rearrangement joins TRBV5-1 to TRBJ1-4; D not certain. Germline assignment: CDR1 SGHRS and CDR2 YFSETQ. The CDR3 runs 15 residues. The V end lost 2 bases, the J end lost 0 bases, and 8 bases lay between the germline ends. The DNA of the CDR3 is TGCGCCAGCAGCTTCTTGAGCTCAACTAATGAAAAACTGTTTTTT. Protein sequence: CASSFLSSTNEKLFF.

The count of this clone is one. The chain has TRBV27 and TRBJ1-5; no firm D call. Between the trimmed V and J ends, which lost 3 bases and 0 bases, there was a span of 3 bases. The V gene's germline CDR1 is MNHEY and CDR2 SMNVEV (reference sequence). This CDR3 has 13 residues. The CDR3 protein is CASSFNSNQPQHF. As DNA, the CDR3 is TGTGCCAGCAGTTTTAATAGCAATCAGCCCCAGCATTTT.

The chain couples TRBV19 to TRBJ2-1; the match to TRBD1 covers 9 bases. From germline, CDR1 is LNHDA and CDR2 SQIVND (reference sequence). The trim removed 6 bases at V and 3 bases at J, leaving 6 bases unmatched. The CDR3 consists of 15 residues. CDR3 loop: CASSAGTGFYNEQFF. The DNA for the CDR3 is TGTGCCAGTAGCGCCGGGACAGGGTTCTACAATGAGCAGTTCTTC. Looking up the rest from reference TRBV19 and TRBJ2-1 gives the full variable domain: DGGITQSPKYLFRKEGQNVTLSCEQNLNHDAMYWYRQDPGQGLRLIYYSQIVNDFQKGDIAEGYSVSREKKESFPLTVTSAQKNPTAFYLCASSAGTGFYNEQFFGPGTRLTVL.

The J gene is TRBJ2-5, the V gene TRBV4-1; TRBD1 aligns across 9 bases. V trimming: 3 bases; J trimming: 3 bases; junction bases outside the gene matches: 11. From germline, CDR1 is MGHRA and CDR2 YSYEKL. CDR3 length: 17 amino acids. This CDR3 reads CASSHPTGGGVEETQYF. CDR3 nucleotides: TGCGCCAGCAGCCACCCGACAGGGGGAGGGGTCGAAGAGACCCAGTACTTC.

This clone was seen a single time. V usage is TRBV6-6 and J usage is TRBJ1-2; TRBD1 aligns across 7 bases. Losses at the gene ends were 7 bases for V and 8 bases for J; bases not matched to a gene: 13. The CDR3 is made up of 14 amino acids. CDR1 MNHNY and CDR2 SVGAGI come from the germline V gene (reference sequence). The CDR3 reads CASTLIQGMGGYTF. For the CDR3, the DNA is TGTGCCAGCACTTTAATACAGGGGATGGGGGGCTACACCTTC.

The chain recombines TRBV3-1 (or the pseudogene TRBV3-2) with TRBJ2-6, with a possible D match to TRBD1 (5 bases). Per germline, CDR1 LGHDT and CDR2 YNNKEL (reference sequence). The V and J ends lost 0 bases and 0 bases respectively, with 9 bases between them. CDR3 length: 17 amino acids. The CDR3 DNA is TGTGCCAGCAGCCAAGAAACAGGAGCCTCTGGGGCCAACGTCCTGACTTTC. It is translated as CASSQETGASGANVLTF.

The J gene is TRBJ2-3, the V gene TRBV25-1; 12 bases align to TRBD2. The junction had 5 bases not matched to a gene; V was cut back by 7 bases and J by 6 bases. Per germline, CDR1 MGHDK and CDR2 SYGVNS. The CDR3 contains 14 residues. CDR3 sequence reads: CASTRLAGGDTQYF. DNA of the CDR3: TGTGCCAGCACTAGGCTAGCGGGGGGGGATACGCAGTATTTT.

The gene calls are TRBV5-1 and TRBJ2-7; D remains unclear. The germline V gene encodes CDR1 SGHRS and CDR2 YFSETQ. The V end was cut by 1 base, the J end by 2 bases, with 10 bases between. The CDR3 is 14 amino acids. CDR3 region: CASSLTDPTYEQYF. The CDR3 bases are TGCGCCAGCAGCTTGACAGACCCTACCTACGAGCAGTACTTC.

J is TRBJ2-1 and V is TRBV5-1; D may be TRBD2 (6 bases). V was shortened by 4 bases and J by 5 bases, with 19 bases between the two germline ends. CDR3 length equals 16 residues. CDR1 is SGHRS and CDR2 is YFSETQ in the germline V gene. The CDR3 sequence is CASSPDGSGGDNEQFF. The CDR3 DNA follows: TGCGCCAGCAGCCCGGACGGAAGCGGAGGGGACAATGAGCAGTTCTTC.

Here the CDR3 reads CASSPSTGSYEQYF. The DNA of the CDR3 is TGTGCCAGCAGTCCTTCGACAGGGTCCTACGAGCAGTACTTC. The chain employs TRBV5-6 and TRBJ2-7; the match to TRBD1 covers 7 bases. Germline lookup yields CDR1 SGHDT and CDR2 YYEEEE. Unmatched junction bases numbered 6, after V lost 5 bases and J lost 1 base. The CDR3 runs 14 residues.

This chain connects TRBV5-1 to TRBJ2-7, with TRBD1 matching 9 bases. V lost 3 bases and J lost 1; bases outside the gene matches: 8. The V gene's germline CDR1 is SGHRS and CDR2 YFSETQ. The CDR3 is 16 amino acids. The CDR3 sequence is CASSSNRGRASYEQYF. In DNA, the CDR3 is TGCGCCAGCAGCTCGAACAGGGGGCGGGCGTCCTACGAGCAGTACTTC.

This chain joins TRBV11-2 and TRBJ2-2; TRBD1 agrees at 10 bases. The CDR3 loop spans 17 amino acids. V was pared by 4 bases and J by 0 bases, with 5 bases of the junction left unmatched. The germline V gene encodes CDR1 SGHAT and CDR2 FQNNGV. The CDR3 bases are TGTGCCAGCAGCTCCGGGACAGGGGTTTCGAACACCGGGGAGCTGTTTTTT. It is translated as CASSSGTGVSNTGELFF.

This CDR3 reads CASSSVSGGANTQYF. The CDR3 DNA sequence: TGTGCCAGCAGTTCGGTTAGCGGGGGGGCAAATACGCAGTATTTT. The rearrangement joins TRBV6-5 to TRBJ2-3; 11 bases map to TRBD2. This CDR3 contains 15 residues. V shed 4 bases, J shed 7 bases, and the junction held 7 bases outside the gene matches. Per the germline V gene, CDR1 is MNHEY and CDR2 is SVGAGI.